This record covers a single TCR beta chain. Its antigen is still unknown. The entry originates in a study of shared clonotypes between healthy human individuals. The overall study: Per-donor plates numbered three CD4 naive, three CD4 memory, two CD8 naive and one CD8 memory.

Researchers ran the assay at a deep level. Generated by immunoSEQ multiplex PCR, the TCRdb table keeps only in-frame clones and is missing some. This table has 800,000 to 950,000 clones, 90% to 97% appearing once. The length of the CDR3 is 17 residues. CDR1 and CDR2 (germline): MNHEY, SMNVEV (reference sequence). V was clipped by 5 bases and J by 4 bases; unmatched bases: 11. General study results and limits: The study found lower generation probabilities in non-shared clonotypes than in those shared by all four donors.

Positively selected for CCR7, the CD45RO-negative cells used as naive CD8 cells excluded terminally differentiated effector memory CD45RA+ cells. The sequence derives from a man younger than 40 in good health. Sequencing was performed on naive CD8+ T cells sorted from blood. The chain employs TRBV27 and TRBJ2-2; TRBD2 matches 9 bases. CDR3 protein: CASSPLEASGITGELFF. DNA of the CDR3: TGTGCCAGCAGTCCCCTTGAAGCTAGCGGGATCACCGGGGAGCTGTTTTTT.